This paragraph reports one T cell receptor (beta chain). These data come from a study of blood T cell repertoires in COVID-19. Measured with immunoSEQ multiplex PCR; TCRdb has only the in-frame clones, and not every one. The sample carries under 250,000 clones, 75% to 85% recorded once. This CDR3 spans 15 amino acids. Germline V gene lookup returns CDR1 SGHTA and CDR2 FQGTGA. Germline trimming cut 6 bases from V and 4 bases from J; bases unmatched to any gene: 5. Seattle researchers signed up patients amid active infection and tracked them longitudinally. Material for sequencing was peripheral blood. The sequence was collected from a woman aged 65 to 85 with COVID-19, enrolled during active disease. This chain uses TRBV7-3 with TRBJ2-3; 12 bases are shared with TRBD2. The DNA for the CDR3 is TGTGCCAGCAGTCCTAGCGGGGGGGATGCAGATACGCAGTATTTT. This translates into CASSPSGGDADTQYF.